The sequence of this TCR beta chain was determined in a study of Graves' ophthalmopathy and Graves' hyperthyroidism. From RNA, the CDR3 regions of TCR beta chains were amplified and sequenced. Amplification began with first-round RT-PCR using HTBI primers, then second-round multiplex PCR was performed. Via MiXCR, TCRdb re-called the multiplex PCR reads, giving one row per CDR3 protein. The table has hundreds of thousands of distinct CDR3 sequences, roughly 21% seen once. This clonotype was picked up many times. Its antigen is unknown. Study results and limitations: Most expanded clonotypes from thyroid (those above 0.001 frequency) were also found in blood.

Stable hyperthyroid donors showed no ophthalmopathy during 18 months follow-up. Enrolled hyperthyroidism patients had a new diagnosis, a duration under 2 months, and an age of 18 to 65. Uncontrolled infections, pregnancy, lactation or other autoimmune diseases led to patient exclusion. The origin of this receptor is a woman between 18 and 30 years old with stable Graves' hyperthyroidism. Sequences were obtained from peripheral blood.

The CDR3 nucleotides are TGCAGTGCTAGTGGGGGTTTGCGGGATTGGTCCTACGAGCAGTACTTC. Amino acids: CSASGGLRDWSYEQYF. The V gene is TRBV20-1, the J gene TRBJ2-7, with D tentatively TRBD2 (6 bases). The CDR3 has 16 residues. Trimming shortened V by 3 bases and J by 1 base, and 19 bases separated the two germline ends. Germline assignment: CDR1 DFQATT and CDR2 SNEGSKA (reference sequence).